These 19 T cell receptor beta chains were sequenced from one sample in a study of blood T cell repertoires in COVID-19. Using immunoSEQ multiplex PCR, the repertoire was profiled, and TCRdb retains in-frame clones only, with some absent. The table includes about 220,000 clones, 80% to 85% detected once. The sample comprised peripheral blood. Every receptor here comes from a woman between 65 and 79 years old with COVID-19, enrolled during active disease.

The V and J genes are TRBV6-5 and TRBJ2-7; unclear D gene. The CDR3 has 14 amino acids. V was shortened by 0 bases and J by 2 bases, with 8 bases between the two germline ends. In germline, CDR1 is MNHEY, CDR2 SVGAGI. This CDR3 is CASSYSRYPYEQYF. CDR3 bases: TGTGCCAGCAGTTACTCTCGCTACCCCTACGAGCAGTACTTC.

The rearrangement joins TRBV19 to TRBJ1-5; perhaps TRBD1 as D (5 bases). With 5 bases removed from V and 1 base from J, the gap between germline ends came to 9 bases. Germline V gene data show CDR1 as LNHDA and CDR2 as SQIVND (reference sequence). The CDR3 is made up of 14 amino acids. The CDR3 DNA reads TGTGCCAGTAGTTTCGGGGGAAGCAATCAGCCCCAGCATTTT. Translating it yields CASSFGGSNQPQHF.

Written as DNA, the CDR3 is TGTGCCAGCCGCGGGAAGGGCGCTGAAGCTTTCTTT. It encodes CASRGKGAEAFF. The V and J genes are TRBV6-5 and TRBJ1-1; no clear D gene. This CDR3 has 12 amino acids. Germline-derived CDR1 and CDR2 are MNHEY and SVGAGI. The V and J ends lost 8 bases and 6 bases respectively, with 13 bases between them.

J is TRBJ1-2 and V is TRBV6-5; 7 bases line up with TRBD1. V was pared by 4 bases and J by 7 bases, with 12 bases of the junction left unmatched. The CDR3 runs to 15 residues. Germline CDR1 and CDR2: MNHEY and SVGAGI. In DNA, the CDR3 is TGTGCCAGCAGTTTTGACAGGGTCATTAGAGGTGGCTACACCTTC. Amino acid sequence: CASSFDRVIRGGYTF.

This clone was detected only once. V is TRBV4-3 and J is TRBJ1-2, with D perhaps matching TRBD1 (6 bases). Germline CDR1 and CDR2: LGHNA and YSLEER. The CDR3 is made up of 15 amino acids. V was cut by 0 bases and J by 8 bases, with 16 bases left in between. The CDR3 nucleotides read TGCGCCAGCAGCCAAGATAATCAGGGGACGCTGGGCTACACCTTC. Amino acid sequence: CASSQDNQGTLGYTF.

The chain joins TRBV6-6 to TRBJ2-7, with a weak D call TRBD2 (5 bases). The CDR3 sequence is 14 residues long. V was pared by 7 bases and J by 2 bases, with 15 bases between. The V gene's germline CDR1 is MNHNY and CDR2 SVGAGI (reference sequence). The CDR3 DNA is TGTGCCAGCATCTTAAAGCCGGAGGCCTACGAGCAGTACTTC. Its protein product is CASILKPEAYEQYF.

The chain couples TRBV6-2 or TRBV6-3 to TRBJ1-1; possible D gene TRBD1, 5 bases. The germline V gene encodes CDR1 MNHEY and CDR2 SVGEGT. The ends were cut back, 6 bases at V and 7 bases at J, with 9 bases in the middle. The CDR3 runs 11 residues. The CDR3: CASSPGGEAFF. The CDR3 DNA is TGTGCCAGCAGCCCCGGGGGTGAAGCTTTCTTT.

This chain connects TRBV29-1 to TRBJ2-7, with 10 bases matching TRBD1. The CDR3 runs 12 residues. The V segment lost 7 bases and the J segment 5 bases; nucleotides outside the gene matches: 5. Germline values: CDR1 SQVTM, CDR2 ANQGSEA. In DNA form, the CDR3 reads TGCAGCGGGGGACAGGGGAGGCACGAGCAGTACTTC. Protein product: CSGGQGRHEQYF.

V gene TRBV7-2 combines with J gene TRBJ1-1; D unclear. Germline assignment: CDR1 SGHTA and CDR2 FQGNSA. The CDR3 contains 13 residues. V lost 2 bases and J lost 5, with 9 bases in between. The CDR3 DNA reads TGTGCCAGCAGCTTAATTGGGGAGACTGAAGCTTTCTTT. It specifies CASSLIGETEAFF.

The J gene is TRBJ2-2, the V gene TRBV18; D is perhaps TRBD2 (5 bases). Trimming cost V 4 bases and J 4 bases, with 13 bases left between them. The CDR3 runs 15 residues. The germline gives CDR1 KGHSH, CDR2 LQKENI. This CDR3 reads CASSRPTSSTGELFF. Here the CDR3 DNA reads TGTGCCAGCTCACGCCCTACTAGTTCCACCGGGGAGCTGTTTTTT.

J is TRBJ1-2 and V is TRBV27; 9 bases are a match to TRBD1. V trimming: 9 bases; J trimming: 8 bases; junction bases outside the gene matches: 13. Germline CDR1 is MNHEY and CDR2 is SMNVEV (reference sequence). The CDR3 consists of 14 residues. CDR3: CASKVWTGERGYTF. DNA for the CDR3: TGTGCCAGTAAAGTTTGGACAGGGGAGAGAGGCTACACCTTC.

A remark on this clone: This specimen includes other DNA sequences encoding the same CDR3. The V call is TRBV6-6, the J call TRBJ1-1; D not certain. The germline gives CDR1 MNHNY, CDR2 SVGAGI (reference sequence). V was trimmed by 0 bases and J by 1 base, leaving 6 bases between them. The CDR3 runs to 14 residues. CDR3 amino acids: CASSYSPRNTEAFF. The CDR3 DNA reads as TGTGCCAGCAGTTACTCCCCTAGGAACACTGAAGCTTTCTTT.

CDR3 coding DNA: TGTGCCAGCAGCGTAGAGGGGGATTATAATTCACCCCTCCACTTT. Its protein product is CASSVEGDYNSPLHF. The chain has TRBV9 and TRBJ1-6, with D possibly matching TRBD1 (6 bases). The CDR3 runs to 15 residues. CDR1 and CDR2 (germline): SGDLS, YYNGEE. The V end lost 0 bases, the J end lost 4 bases, and 8 bases lay between the germline ends.

The rearrangement links TRBV7-2 to TRBJ2-2; 9 nucleotides match TRBD1. V dropped 5 bases and J dropped 8; count of bases not matched to a gene: 3. The CDR3 is 13 residues long. From germline, CDR1 is SGHTA and CDR2 FQGNSA. The CDR3 loop reads CASSPDRGGELFF. As DNA, the CDR3 is TGTGCCAGCAGCCCGGACAGGGGTGGGGAGCTGTTTTTT.

This rearrangement joins TRBV11-3 to TRBJ2-2; the match to TRBD1 covers 9 bases. Per the germline V gene, CDR1 is SGHNT and CDR2 is YENEEA. CDR3 length: 19 amino acids. V dropped 1 base and J dropped 0; count of bases not matched to a gene: 9. CDR3 coding DNA: TGTGCCAGCAGCTTAGCCCCCGGGACAGGGAAATCGAACACCGGGGAGCTGTTTTTT. Protein sequence: CASSLAPGTGKSNTGELFF.

Only one count was recorded for this clone. The V call is TRBV5-4, the J call TRBJ1-3; tentatively, D is TRBD1 (5 bases). Deletions cut 1 base from V and 4 bases from J, with 6 bases between. CDR3 length: 13 amino acids. The germline V gene encodes CDR1 SGHNT and CDR2 YYREEE (reference sequence). CDR3 protein: CASSLPGGNTIYF. The CDR3 DNA reads as TGTGCCAGCAGCTTGCCAGGGGGAAACACCATATATTTT. Full variable domain (remainder filled in from reference TRBV5-4 and TRBJ1-3): ETGVTQSPTHLIKTRGQQVTLRCSSQSGHNTVSWYQQALGQGPQFIFQYYREEENGRGNFPPRFSGLQFPNYSSELNVNALELDDSALYLCASSLPGGNTIYFGEGSWLTVV.

The chain uses TRBV29-1 and TRBJ2-3; TRBD1 agrees at 7 bases. V was clipped by 7 bases and J by 9 bases; unmatched bases: 7. Germline V gene lookup returns CDR1 SQVTM and CDR2 ANQGSEA. The CDR3 runs 11 residues. Here the CDR3 DNA reads TGCAGCGCCGGGGACAGTCAAACGCAGTATTTT. Translating gives CSAGDSQTQYF.

The chain carries TRBV7-8 and TRBJ2-3; a possible D gene is TRBD1 (5 bases). Germline V lookup: CDR1 SGHVS, CDR2 FQNEAQ. This CDR3 comprises 14 residues. Trimming pared 0 bases from V and 2 bases from J, leaving 6 bases between. DNA for the CDR3: TGTGCCAGCAGCTTAGCAGGGGACACAGATACGCAGTATTTT. This sequence encodes CASSLAGDTDTQYF.

The chain combines TRBV28 with TRBJ1-5; D is perhaps TRBD1 (5 bases). CDR3 size: 16 residues. Germline CDR1 MDHEN, CDR2 SYDVKM. Between the trimmed V and J ends, which lost 8 bases and 1 base, there was a span of 18 bases. For the CDR3, the DNA is TGTGCCAGCTCGACTGCCGCAGGGCTGAGCAATCAGCCCCAGCATTTT. Its protein is CASSTAAGLSNQPQHF.